Following are 8 T cell receptor beta chains from one sample sequenced in a study of tumor-infiltrating lymphocytes in localized non-small cell lung cancer. The assay was immunoSEQ multiplex PCR, and TCRdb's table has in-frame clones only and misses some. The repertoire holds roughly 12,000 clones, with 86% as singletons. Sequenced input: uninvolved lung tissue not adjacent to the tumor. These receptor sequences come from a human donor with non-small cell lung cancer.

The chain has TRBV6-1 and TRBJ1-5; D uncertain. The CDR3 totals 12 residues. Trimming removed 0 bases from V and 7 bases from J, with 4 bases in between. Germline lookup yields CDR1 MNHNS and CDR2 SASEGT. The CDR3 spells CASSEAGQPQHF. CDR3 nucleotide sequence: TGTGCCAGCAGTGAAGCAGGGCAGCCCCAGCATTTT.

The V and J genes are TRBV15 and TRBJ1-1; TRBD1 aligns across 8 bases. CDR1 and CDR2 from the germline V gene are LNHNV and YYDKDF (reference sequence). CDR3 length: 18 residues. V trimming: 0 bases; J trimming: 9 bases; junction bases outside the gene matches: 18. The DNA of the CDR3 is TGTGCCACCAGCAGAGACCCGACCTCAGGGGGCGCGGAGAGTAAAGCTTTCTTT. Protein: CATSRDPTSGGAESKAFF.

The chain uses TRBV27 and TRBJ1-5; D is unresolved. This CDR3 is built from 14 residues. Trimming shortened V by 4 bases and J by 4 bases, and 11 bases separated the two germline ends. CDR1 is MNHEY and CDR2 is SMNVEV in the germline V gene (reference sequence). CDR3 in amino acids: CASSSHLTNQPQHF. CDR3 bases: TGTGCCAGCAGTTCCCACCTGACAAATCAGCCCCAGCATTTT.

The chain links TRBV18 to TRBJ1-5; TRBD1 might be the D (5 bases). Germline CDR1 is KGHSH and CDR2 is LQKENI. This CDR3 is built from 15 residues. V gave up 6 bases and J gave up 0 bases, with 12 bases separating them. DNA for the CDR3: TGTGCCAGCTCGCCGACAGATTATAGCAATCAGCCCCAGCATTTT. Its protein product is CASSPTDYSNQPQHF.

V is TRBV5-6 and J is TRBJ1-4; D might be TRBD1 (5 bases). The CDR3 loop spans 13 amino acids. Germline V lookup: CDR1 SGHDT, CDR2 YYEEEE. Deletions cut 0 bases from V and 11 bases from J, with 11 bases between. The CDR3 is CASSLARGDKLFF. CDR3 bases: TGTGCCAGCAGCTTGGCGAGGGGTGACAAACTGTTTTTT.

The V call is TRBV4-3, the J call TRBJ2-5; a weak D match, TRBD2 (6 bases). Looked up from germline, CDR1 is LGHNA and CDR2 is YSLEER. CDR3 size: 14 residues. The V and J ends lost 0 bases and 5 bases respectively, with 10 bases between them. The CDR3 region has the DNA TGCGCCAGCAGCCAAGATTGGAGGGATGAGACCCAGTACTTC. It specifies CASSQDWRDETQYF.

V usage is TRBV11-3 and J usage is TRBJ2-3; D unclear. Germline V gene lookup returns CDR1 SGHNT and CDR2 YENEEA. Trimming took off 5 bases at V and 1 base at J, with 16 bases between the two ends. This CDR3 contains 16 residues. The CDR3 sequence is CASSQGWLSGTDTQYF. The CDR3 region has the DNA TGTGCCAGCAGCCAAGGTTGGCTGAGCGGCACAGATACGCAGTATTTT.

In the case of this clone: At one end the junction does not follow the germline gene, possibly because of a read error. The chain employs TRBV5-8 and TRBJ2-1, with D possibly being TRBD1 or TRBD2 (5 bases each). Germline CDR1 SGHTS, CDR2 YDEGEE. The CDR3 spans 16 residues. The CDR3 loop is CASNLEVGLINNEQFF. The DNA for the CDR3 is TGTGCCAGCAACTTGGAGGTGGGGCTTATTAACAATGAGCAGTTCTTC.